One sample yielded the 22 T cell receptor beta chains listed below, sequenced in a study of Tregs in tolerant kidney transplant recipients. TCRdb keeps only in-frame clones here, not all; method: immunoSEQ multiplex PCR. The table shows 15,000 to 20,000 clones, with approximately 61% occurring only once. Their target antigens are unknown. Sequenced: Tregs from blood cultured with allogeneic cells. The source is a human donor in good health.

This clone occurred a few times. The chain uses TRBV7-9 and TRBJ2-3, with TRBD2 identical over 8 bases. The V gene end was trimmed by 3 bases and the J gene end by 4 bases; junction bases not matched to a gene: 9. The germline CDR1 and CDR2 sequences are SEHNR and FQNEAQ (reference sequence). There are 16 residues in the CDR3. The CDR3 region has the DNA TGTGCCAGCAGCTTCCTTCGGGGGGGCACCGCAGATACGCAGTATTTT. It encodes CASSFLRGGTADTQYF.

This clone was counted between two and nine times. J is TRBJ2-7 and V is TRBV21-1; TRBD1, as called in the table, went unchecked against the DNA. TRBV21-1 is given as a pseudogene. The CDR3 is made up of 17 amino acids. In nucleotides, the CDR3 is TGTGCCAGCAGCGATCCCTGCAGGGCAGGCTCCTTCTACGAGCAGTACTTC. Translation gives CASSDPCRAGSFYEQYF.

The sample holds a few counts of this clone. V usage is TRBV7-2 and J usage is TRBJ2-3, with unresolved D. The length of the CDR3 is 13 residues. Trimming left V 6 bases short and J 0 bases short, with 7 bases between. The germline V gene has CDR1 SGHTA and CDR2 FQGNSA. This CDR3 is CASRMSSTDTQYF. CDR3 bases: TGTGCCAGCAGAATGAGCAGCACAGATACGCAGTATTTT. The full variable domain, completed using reference TRBV7-2 and TRBJ2-3, is GAGVSQSPSNKVTEKGKDVELRCDPISGHTALYWYRQSLGQGLEFLIYFQGNSAPDKSGLPSDRFSAERTGGSVSTLTIQRTQQEDSAVYLCASRMSSTDTQYFGPGTRLTVL.

The rearrangement joins TRBV5-1 to TRBJ1-1; TRBD1 might be the D (6 bases). V was shortened by 4 bases and J by 11 bases, with 12 bases between the two germline ends. This CDR3 contains 11 residues. In germline, CDR1 is SGHRS, CDR2 YFSETQ. The CDR3 DNA sequence: TGCGCCAGCAGCCAGGGGCCGGAGGCTTTCTTT. As protein: CASSQGPEAFF.

J is TRBJ2-7 and V is TRBV10-3; 8 bases line up with TRBD1. Germline loops: CDR1 ENHRY, CDR2 SYGVKD. V was pared by 5 bases and J by 3 bases, with 6 bases of the junction left unmatched. The CDR3 runs 14 residues. Written as DNA, the CDR3 is TGTGCCATCAGTTCCGGGACAGGATTCTACGAGCAGTACTTC. Translation: CAISSGTGFYEQYF.

The chain recombines TRBV6-4 with TRBJ2-1; 10 nucleotides align to TRBD2. CDR1 MRHNA and CDR2 SNTAGT come from the germline V gene. Losses at the gene ends were 5 bases for V and 6 bases for J; bases not matched to a gene: 7. The CDR3 covers 15 residues. For the CDR3, the DNA is TGTGCCAGCAGTTCGAGCGGGAGGGCCATCAATGAGCAGTTCTTC. Its translation is CASSSSGRAINEQFF.

In its sample, this clone was seen a few times. This chain links TRBV27 with TRBJ2-5; D is uncertain. Trimming pared 6 bases from V and 2 bases from J, leaving 16 bases between. This CDR3 has 15 residues. Germline-derived CDR1 and CDR2 are MNHEY and SMNVEV (reference sequence). The DNA for the CDR3 is TGTGCCAGCAGAGAAACGTGGTCGCGGCAAGAGACCCAGTACTTC. It yields the protein CASRETWSRQETQYF.

The chain is built from TRBV28 and TRBJ2-7, with TRBD2 identical over 9 bases. CDR3 length equals 17 residues. The V segment lost 1 base and the J segment 1 base; nucleotides outside the gene matches: 8. The germline gives CDR1 MDHEN, CDR2 SYDVKM. As DNA, the CDR3 is TGTGCCAGCAGTTTATCCCCGGGAGCGGGAGGATCCTACGAGCAGTACTTC. This gives the protein CASSLSPGAGGSYEQYF.

This chain links TRBV9 with TRBJ2-7; 8 nucleotides align to TRBD2. Trimming at V came to 0 bases and at J to 1 base, leaving 3 bases not matched to a gene. The CDR3 totals 15 residues. The germline CDR1 and CDR2 sequences are SGDLS and YYNGEE. The CDR3 loop is CASSVGGRFSYEQYF. DNA of the CDR3: TGTGCCAGCAGCGTAGGCGGGAGGTTTTCCTACGAGCAGTACTTC.

J is TRBJ2-7 and V is TRBV5-8; 7 bases are a match to TRBD1. The CDR3 has 14 amino acids. The J segment lost 2 bases and the V segment lost 5 bases, leaving 7 bases of the junction unmatched. Germline V gene lookup returns CDR1 SGHTS and CDR2 YDEGEE. This CDR3 reads CASRRTGQAYEQYF. For the CDR3, the DNA is TGTGCCAGCAGACGGACAGGTCAGGCCTACGAGCAGTACTTC. The full variable domain, rest sourced from reference TRBV5-8 and TRBJ2-7, is EAGVTQSPTHLIKTRGQQATLRCSPISGHTSVYWYQQALGLGLQFLLWYDEGEERNRGNFPPRFSGRQFPNYSSELNVNALELEDSALYLCASRRTGQAYEQYFGPGTRLTVT.

The chain couples TRBV30 to TRBJ1-6; tentatively, D is TRBD1 (5 bases). V was pared by 4 bases and J by 9 bases, with 13 bases between. Germline assignment: CDR1 GTSNPN and CDR2 SVGIG (reference sequence). CDR3 length equals 13 residues. This chain's CDR3 is CAWMPRVGSPLHF. The CDR3 bases are TGTGCCTGGATGCCCAGGGTAGGTTCACCCCTCCACTTT.

This clone was seen more than once but under ten times. At one of its ends the junction is not consistent with the germline gene, which may arise from a read error. V and J are TRBV5-4 and TRBJ1-2, with TRBD1 as a possible D gene (5 bases). The CDR3 sequence is 14 residues long. Germline V CDR1 and CDR2: SGHNT, YYREEE (reference sequence). The DNA for the CDR3 is TGCGCCAGCAGCCGAGAGTTAGGGGACCATGGCTACACCTTC. Its translation is CASSRELGDHGYTF.

The J gene is TRBJ2-1, the V gene TRBV2, with D perhaps TRBD1 or TRBD2 (5 bases each). V gave up 6 bases and J gave up 5 bases, with 11 bases separating them. CDR1 SNHLY and CDR2 FYNNEI come from the germline V gene. The CDR3 sequence is 13 residues long. Written as DNA, the CDR3 is TGTGCCAGCAGGGGACGGCGAAACAATGAGCAGTTCTTC. It is translated as CASRGRRNNEQFF.

The chain uses TRBV27 and TRBJ1-5, with D hard to call. The CDR3 loop spans 18 amino acids. CDR1 and CDR2 from the germline V gene are MNHEY and SMNVEV (reference sequence). V was trimmed by 5 bases and J by 2 bases, leaving 22 bases between them. CDR3 sequence reads: CASSALIWARRGNQPQHF. The CDR3, as DNA: TGTGCCAGCAGTGCCTTAATTTGGGCCCGGCGGGGCAATCAGCCCCAGCATTTT.

This clone has a handful of counts. V gene TRBV5-4 combines with J gene TRBJ2-7; possibly TRBD1 or TRBD2 for D (5 bases each). The CDR3 consists of 19 residues. CDR1 and CDR2 from the germline V gene are SGHNT and YYREEE (reference sequence). V lost 1 base to trimming and J lost 6 bases, with 29 bases between them. The DNA of the CDR3 is TGTGCCAGCAGCTTGTTAGTTTTTTGGTTACGGGGCCAGAGCTTCGAGCAGTACTTC. It is translated as CASSLLVFWLRGQSFEQYF. Full variable domain (remainder filled in from reference TRBV5-4 and TRBJ2-7): ETGVTQSPTHLIKTRGQQVTLRCSSQSGHNTVSWYQQALGQGPQFIFQYYREEENGRGNFPPRFSGLQFPNYSSELNVNALELDDSALYLCASSLLVFWLRGQSFEQYFGPGTRLTVT.

The chain has TRBV5-1 and TRBJ2-3, with TRBD2 as a possible D gene (5 bases). The germline V and J ends were trimmed by 4 bases and 6 bases, with 18 bases remaining between them. Per the germline V gene, CDR1 is SGHRS and CDR2 is YFSETQ. This CDR3 contains 15 residues. CDR3 in amino acids: CASSPGLTQGDTQYF. DNA of the CDR3: TGCGCCAGCAGCCCTGGACTCACCCAAGGGGATACGCAGTATTTT. The full variable domain, completed using reference TRBV5-1 and TRBJ2-3, is KAGVTQTPRYLIKTRGQQVTLSCSPISGHRSVSWYQQTPGQGLQFLFEYFSETQRNKGNFPGRFSGRQFSNSRSEMNVSTLELGDSALYLCASSPGLTQGDTQYFGPGTRLTVL.

The gene calls are TRBV9 and TRBJ2-2, with unresolved D. Germline V lookup: CDR1 SGDLS, CDR2 YYNGEE. V was cut by 3 bases and J by 5 bases, with 17 bases left in between. The CDR3 extends over 16 amino acids. CDR3: CASSARIGSYTGELFF. In DNA, the CDR3 is TGTGCCAGCAGCGCCCGAATCGGCAGCTATACCGGGGAGCTGTTTTTT.

This sequence joins TRBV5-1 and TRBJ2-7; 12 nucleotides agree with TRBD1. The J segment lost 4 bases and the V segment lost 5 bases, leaving 7 bases of the junction unmatched. This CDR3 region has 15 residues. Germline V gives CDR1 SGHRS, CDR2 YFSETQ. The CDR3 nucleotides read TGCGCCAGCAGTAAGGGACAGGGGGCTTGGTACGAGCAGTACTTC. This codes for CASSKGQGAWYEQYF.

The chain joins TRBV11-2 to TRBJ1-2, with TRBD1 identical over 10 bases. From germline, CDR1 is SGHAT and CDR2 FQNNGV. CDR3 size: 14 residues. The J segment lost 7 bases and the V segment lost 5 bases, leaving 7 bases of the junction unmatched. CDR3 loop: CASSPGDRGVGYTF. In nucleotides, the CDR3 is TGTGCCAGCAGCCCGGGGGACAGGGGCGTTGGCTACACCTTC.

V gene TRBV6-6 combines with J gene TRBJ1-5; 10 bases are shared with TRBD1. CDR1 and CDR2 (germline): MNHNY, SVGAGI (reference sequence). V was clipped by 6 bases and J by 2 bases; unmatched bases: 1. The CDR3 is made up of 14 amino acids. This CDR3 is CASRGTGGNQPQHF. Here the CDR3 DNA reads TGTGCCAGCAGAGGGACAGGGGGCAATCAGCCCCAGCATTTT.

Judged by abundance, this clone is medium-sized. V usage is TRBV11-3 and J usage is TRBJ2-7, with unresolved D. Per germline, CDR1 SGHNT and CDR2 YENEEA. The CDR3 loop spans 15 amino acids. V lost 1 base and J 1 base, leaving 11 bases between the germline ends. The CDR3 DNA reads TGTGCCAGCAGCTTAGGCGGCACTCGGTCCTACGAGCAGTACTTC. It codes for CASSLGGTRSYEQYF. Filled out from reference TRBV11-3 and TRBJ2-7, the complete variable domain reads EAGVVQSPRYKIIEKKQPVAFWCNPISGHNTLYWYLQNLGQGPELLIRYENEEAVDDSQLPKDRFSAERLKGVDSTLKIQPAELGDSAVYLCASSLGGTRSYEQYFGPGTRLTVT.

The chain recombines TRBV30 with TRBJ2-1; D gene uncertain. The CDR3 covers 15 residues. Germline lookup yields CDR1 GTSNPN and CDR2 SVGIG (reference sequence). V gave up 4 bases and J gave up 1 base, with 14 bases separating them. In DNA, the CDR3 is TGTGCCTGGACCGTCATAACCCAGTCCTACAATGAGCAGTTCTTC. It encodes CAWTVITQSYNEQFF.